The present entry profiles one T cell receptor beta chain with its context. This entry belongs to a study of blood T cell repertoires in COVID-19. Per the germline V gene, CDR1 is ENHRY and CDR2 is SYGVKD. CDR3 length: 15 residues. Trimming removed 0 bases from V and 3 bases from J; junction bases left unmatched: 1. This table comes from immunoSEQ multiplex PCR, and its TCRdb copy is limited to in-frame clones, with some not included. The sample lists 130,000 or so clones, roughly three quarters occurring once. This receptor was obtained from a woman aged 70-85 years with acute or convalescent COVID-19. Sample: peripheral blood. This rearrangement joins TRBV10-3 to TRBJ2-4, with TRBD1 matching 8 bases. CDR3 sequence reads: CAISESGTGKNIQYF. DNA of the CDR3: TGTGCCATCAGTGAGTCCGGGACAGGCAAAAACATTCAGTACTTC.